This is a list of T cell receptor beta chains from one sample in a study of T cell changes during pregnancy in multiple sclerosis. Generated by immunoSEQ multiplex PCR, the TCRdb table keeps only in-frame clones and is missing some. In the table there are roughly 58,000 clones, 90% to 95% of which are singletons. The sequences come from CD8+ T cells from peripheral blood mononuclear cells, collected in the third trimester of pregnancy. All receptors come from a female donor with multiple sclerosis, enrolled in a pregnancy study. The CDR3 runs from the conserved cysteine through the conserved F or W. The order of the fields is clone size, V gene, J gene, D gene, CDR3 protein, CDR3 DNA. A D gene is named only where the DNA matches it firmly. Only part of the rows carry a size: once, few, many, or a class if the clone is expanded.

size: -
V: TRBV5-6
J: TRBJ1-1
D: -
CDR3: CASSSGRGDTEAFF
DNA: TGTGCCAGCAGCTCCGGTCGCGGGGACACTGAAGCTTTCTTT

size: -
V: TRBV5-4
J: TRBJ2-3
D: TRBD2
CDR3: CASSHSGRGTDTQYF
DNA: TGTGCCAGCAGTCATAGCGGGAGAGGCACAGATACGCAGTATTTT

size: -
V: TRBV4-1
J: TRBJ2-3
D: TRBD2
CDR3: CASSHLRTSGTDTQYF
DNA: TGCGCCAGCAGCCACCTACGGACTAGCGGGACAGATACGCAGTATTTT

size: -
V: TRBV19
J: TRBJ1-1
D: TRBD1
CDR3: CASSIGDLQGVDTEAFF
DNA: TGTGCCAGTAGTATAGGAGATTTACAGGGGGTAGACACTGAAGCTTTCTTT

size: few
V: TRBV6-5
J: TRBJ1-2
D: TRBD1
CDR3: CASSYAETGDGYTF
DNA: TGTGCCAGCAGTTACGCGGAAACAGGGGATGGCTACACCTTC

size: -
V: TRBV4-2
J: TRBJ2-1
D: TRBD2
CDR3: CASSPTPWGGAYNEQFF
DNA: TGTGCCAGCAGCCCCACACCCTGGGGAGGGGCCTACAATGAGCAGTTCTTC

size: -
V: TRBV5-5
J: TRBJ2-7
D: -
CDR3: CASGRLAGDAYEQYF
DNA: TGTGCCAGCGGTAGATTGGCAGGGGACGCCTACGAGCAGTACTTC

size: -
V: TRBV30
J: TRBJ2-7
D: -
CDR3: CAWSPPGTPSYEQYF
DNA: TGTGCCTGGAGCCCACCTGGGACACCAAGCTACGAGCAGTACTTC

size: -
V: TRBV5-1
J: TRBJ2-1
D: -
CDR3: CASSLASGGSPPYNEQFF
DNA: TGCGCCAGCAGCTTGGCCTCAGGGGGGAGCCCTCCCTACAATGAGCAGTTCTTC

size: -
V: TRBV2
J: TRBJ2-7
D: -
CDR3: CASSEEAGTYEQYF
DNA: TGTGCCAGCAGTGAAGAAGCAGGGACCTACGAGCAGTACTTC

size: -
V: TRBV6-6
J: TRBJ1-1
D: -
CDR3: CASSDGGSVTEAFF
DNA: TGTGCCAGCAGCGACGGGGGTAGCGTGACTGAAGCTTTCTTT

size: -
V: TRBV2
J: TRBJ2-1
D: TRBD2
CDR3: CASTRTSGYNEQFF
DNA: TGTGCCAGCACGCGGACTAGCGGCTACAATGAGCAGTTCTTC

size: -
V: TRBV4-1
J: TRBJ1-1
D: -
CDR3: CASSQGADVEAFF
DNA: TGCGCCAGCAGCCAAGGGGCCGACGTGGAAGCTTTCTTT

size: -
V: TRBV27
J: TRBJ1-5
D: -
CDR3: CASSLGGGGNQPQHF
DNA: TGTGCCAGCAGTTTAGGGGGGGGCGGAAATCAGCCCCAGCATTTT

size: -
V: TRBV30
J: TRBJ1-4
D: TRBD1
CDR3: CAWTLAGTDNEKLFF
DNA: TGTGCCTGGACCCTCGCCGGGACAGATAATGAAAAACTGTTTTTT

size: -
V: TRBV27
J: TRBJ2-1
D: -
CDR3: CASGRSGPYNEQFF
DNA: TGTGCCAGCGGGAGGAGCGGCCCATACAATGAGCAGTTCTTC

size: -
V: TRBV2
J: TRBJ1-5
D: TRBD1
CDR3: CASRNPGTGQPQHF
DNA: TGTGCCAGCAGGAACCCCGGGACAGGTCAGCCCCAGCATTTT

size: -
V: TRBV4-1
J: TRBJ1-2
D: TRBD1
CDR3: CASSPDRGNYGYTF
DNA: TGCGCCAGCAGCCCGGACAGGGGGAACTATGGCTACACCTTC